This is a list of T cell receptor beta chains from one sample in a study of T cells of healthy individuals. TCRdb processed the 5' RACE reads anew with MiXCR; each CDR3 protein has one entry. The sample includes about 82,000 distinct CDR3 sequences, approximately 4.7% seen only once; the top ten take roughly 7.5%. The receptors were sampled from a female donor in good health. Both conserved end residues are part of each CDR3. The D gene is left open where the match is weak. Clone size is given for some rows only: seen once, a few or many times, or a class if the clone is expanded.

J | D | V | size | DNA | CDR3
TRBJ1-4 | TRBD1 | TRBV4-3 | NA | TGCGCCAGCAGCCTCGGGACAGGGGCGTCAAATGAAAAACTGTTTTTT | CASSLGTGASNEKLFF
TRBJ2-5 | NA | TRBV12-3/TRBV12-4 | many | TGTGCCAGCAGTTTAGGCCTATCCTCAAGAGGGACCCAGTACTTC | CASSLGLSSRGTQYF
TRBJ2-4 | NA | TRBV7-2 | many | TGTGCCAGCAGGATGATTTACAGGCACCTAGCCAAAAACATTCAGTACTTC | CASRMIYRHLAKNIQYF
TRBJ1-1 | NA | TRBV7-2 | many | TGTGCCAGCAGTTTTGGGTACACTGAAGCTTTCTTT | CASSFGYTEAFF
TRBJ2-5 | NA | TRBV29-1 | many | TGCAGCGTTGAACCACTAGCGGACAGGTACCAAGAGACCCAGTACTTC | CSVEPLADRYQETQYF
TRBJ2-3 | NA | TRBV4-3 | NA | TGCGCCAGCAGCCAAGAGGGATTTCGGGACAGCACAGATACGCAGTATTTT | CASSQEGFRDSTDTQYF
TRBJ1-2 | NA | TRBV10-3 | NA | TGTGCCATCAGTGACGGACAGAGATATGGCTACACCTTC | CAISDGQRYGYTF
TRBJ1-4 | TRBD1 | TRBV6-6 | few | TGTGCCAGCAGTTACCCCCTGAAGGGGGCGGAGGTTACTAATGAAAAACTGTTTTTT | CASSYPLKGAEVTNEKLFF
TRBJ2-7 | NA | TRBV4-1 | many | TGCGCCAGCAGCCAAGTGAGGGACACATTCTACGAGCAGTACTTC | CASSQVRDTFYEQYF
TRBJ1-2 | NA | TRBV29-1 | many | TGCAGCGTCAGGGTTACTGGCTACACCTTC | CSVRVTGYTF
TRBJ2-3 | NA | TRBV18 | many | TGTGCCAGCTCAGCTCAGGGGCCCAAACTATACGATACGCAGTATTTT | CASSAQGPKLYDTQYF
TRBJ2-7 | TRBD2 | TRBV20-1 | few | TGCAGTGCTAGAGATCGGGCTTGGCTTAGGCGGGGGGCAGGTCGAACTTACGAGCAGTACTTC | CSARDRAWLRRGAGRTYEQYF
TRBJ2-2 | TRBD2 | TRBV7-9 | many | TGTGCCAGCAGCTTGCTAGCGGGTGGAACCGGGGAGCTGTTTTTT | CASSLLAGGTGELFF
TRBJ1-1 | TRBD1 | TRBV9 | many | TGTGCGAGTGGGGGCGGGACAGAATCTCTAGAGGGGACTGAAGCTTTCTTT | CASGGGTESLEGTEAFF
TRBJ2-2 | NA | TRBV4-3 | many | TGCGCCAGCAGCCAAGAGGGTAGGACGAACACCGGGGAGCTGTTTTTT | CASSQEGRTNTGELFF
TRBJ1-1 | NA | TRBV5-6 | NA | TGTGCCAGCAGCGGGACGGCCGCCCTCCCGAACACTGAAGCTTTCTTT | CASSGTAALPNTEAFF
TRBJ2-1 | TRBD2 | TRBV4-1 | few | TGCGCCAGCAGCCAAACAGGGACTAGCGGGGGTGATGAGCAGTTCTTC | CASSQTGTSGGDEQFF